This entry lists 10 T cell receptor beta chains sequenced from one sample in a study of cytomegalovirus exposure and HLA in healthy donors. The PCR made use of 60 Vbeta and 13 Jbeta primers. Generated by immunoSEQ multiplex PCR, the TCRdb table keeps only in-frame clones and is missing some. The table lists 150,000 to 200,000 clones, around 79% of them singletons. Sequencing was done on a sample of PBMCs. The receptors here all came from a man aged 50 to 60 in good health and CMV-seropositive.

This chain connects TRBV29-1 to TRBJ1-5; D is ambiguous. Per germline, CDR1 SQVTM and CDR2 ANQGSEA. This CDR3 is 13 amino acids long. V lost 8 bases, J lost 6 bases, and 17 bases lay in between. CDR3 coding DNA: TGCAGCATTAGCGGGGTGCCTGGTCAGCCCCAGCATTTT. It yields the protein CSISGVPGQPQHF. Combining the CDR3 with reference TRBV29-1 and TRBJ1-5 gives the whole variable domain SAVISQKPSRDICQRGTSLTIQCQVDSQVTMMFWYRQQPGQSLTLIATANQGSEATYESGFVIDKFPISRPNLTFSTLTVSNMSPEDSSIYLCSISGVPGQPQHFGDGTRLSIL.

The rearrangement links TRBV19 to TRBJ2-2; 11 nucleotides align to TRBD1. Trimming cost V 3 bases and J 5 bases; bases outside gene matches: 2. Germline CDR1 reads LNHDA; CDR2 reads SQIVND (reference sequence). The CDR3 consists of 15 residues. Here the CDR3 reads CASSIRDRGTGELFF. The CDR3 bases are TGTGCCAGTAGTATTCGGGACAGGGGGACCGGGGAGCTGTTTTTT. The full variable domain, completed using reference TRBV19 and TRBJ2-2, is DGGITQSPKYLFRKEGQNVTLSCEQNLNHDAMYWYRQDPGQGLRLIYYSQIVNDFQKGDIAEGYSVSREKKESFPLTVTSAQKNPTAFYLCASSIRDRGTGELFFGEGSRLTVL.

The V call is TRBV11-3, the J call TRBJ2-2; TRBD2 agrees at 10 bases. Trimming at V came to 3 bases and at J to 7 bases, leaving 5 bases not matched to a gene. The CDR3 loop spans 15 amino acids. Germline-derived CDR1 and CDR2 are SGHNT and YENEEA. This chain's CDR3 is CASSFSGGSIGELFF. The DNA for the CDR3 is TGTGCCAGCAGCTTTAGCGGGGGGTCGATCGGGGAGCTGTTTTTT.

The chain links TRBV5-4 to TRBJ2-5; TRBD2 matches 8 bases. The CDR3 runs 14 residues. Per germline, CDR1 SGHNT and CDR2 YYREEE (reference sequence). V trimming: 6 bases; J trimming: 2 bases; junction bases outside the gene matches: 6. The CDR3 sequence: CASTGGAGQETQYF. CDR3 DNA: TGTGCCAGCACCGGGGGGGCAGGTCAAGAGACCCAGTACTTC. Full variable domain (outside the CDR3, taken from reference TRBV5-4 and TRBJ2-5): ETGVTQSPTHLIKTRGQQVTLRCSSQSGHNTVSWYQQALGQGPQFIFQYYREEENGRGNFPPRFSGLQFPNYSSELNVNALELDDSALYLCASTGGAGQETQYFGPGTRLLVL.

The CDR3 here is CASSLGQAYLGTEAFF. CDR3 DNA: TGTGCCAGCAGCTTAGGGCAGGCCTACCTCGGCACTGAAGCTTTCTTT. This chain links TRBV7-6 with TRBJ1-1; D gene unclear. The CDR3 contains 16 residues. The germline gives CDR1 SGHVS, CDR2 FNYEAQ. V was shortened by 1 base and J by 4 bases, with 16 bases between the two germline ends.

The CDR3 sequence: CASSRTFGGEKLFF. The CDR3, as DNA: TGTGCCAGCAGCCGGACGTTCGGAGGTGAAAAACTGTTTTTT. J is TRBJ1-4 and V is TRBV2; unclear D gene. CDR3 size: 14 residues. V gave up 6 bases and J gave up 7 bases, with 15 bases separating them. Germline V gene data show CDR1 as SNHLY and CDR2 as FYNNEI.

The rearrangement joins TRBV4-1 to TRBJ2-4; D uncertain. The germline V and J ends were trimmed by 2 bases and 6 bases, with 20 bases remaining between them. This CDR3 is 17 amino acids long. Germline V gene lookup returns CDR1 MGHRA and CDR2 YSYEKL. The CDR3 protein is CASSQFYAASVRNIQYF. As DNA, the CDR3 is TGCGCCAGCAGCCAATTTTACGCGGCAAGCGTGAGAAACATTCAGTACTTC.

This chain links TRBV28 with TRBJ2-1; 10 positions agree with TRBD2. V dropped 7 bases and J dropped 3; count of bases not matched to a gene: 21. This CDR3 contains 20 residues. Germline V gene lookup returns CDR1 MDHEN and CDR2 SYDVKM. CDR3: CASIQQGERGGLGVYNEQFF. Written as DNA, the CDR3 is TGTGCCAGCATCCAACAGGGGGAGCGGGGGGGCCTTGGTGTCTACAATGAGCAGTTCTTC.

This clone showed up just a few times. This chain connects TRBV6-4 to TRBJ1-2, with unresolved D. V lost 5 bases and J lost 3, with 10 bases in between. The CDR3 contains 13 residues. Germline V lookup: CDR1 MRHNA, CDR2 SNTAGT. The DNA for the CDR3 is TGTGCCAGCAGTCCGAGGGATCACTATGGCTACACCTTC. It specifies CASSPRDHYGYTF.

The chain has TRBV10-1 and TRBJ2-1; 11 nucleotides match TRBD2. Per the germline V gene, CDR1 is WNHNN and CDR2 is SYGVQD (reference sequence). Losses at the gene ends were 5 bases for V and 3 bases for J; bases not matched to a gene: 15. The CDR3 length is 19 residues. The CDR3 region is CASSKRPKTSGVNYNEQFF. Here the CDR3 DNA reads TGCGCCAGCAGTAAAAGACCTAAGACTAGCGGGGTTAACTACAATGAGCAGTTCTTC.